Following are 9 T cell receptor beta chains from one sample sequenced in a study of blood T cell repertoires in COVID-19. Produced via immunoSEQ multiplex PCR; TCRdb's table is partial and in-frame only. The sample includes roughly 68,000 clones, 65% to 90% of them seen just once. Sequenced sample: peripheral blood. Receptors were obtained from a man aged 45-65 years with acute or convalescent COVID-19.

This clone was seen once. The chain recombines TRBV9 with TRBJ2-4; D is ambiguous. Germline V gene lookup returns CDR1 SGDLS and CDR2 YYNGEE. The CDR3 totals 15 residues. V shed 1 base and J shed 1 base, with 9 bases lying between them. CDR3 in amino acids: CASSVFTEAKNIQYF. CDR3 sequence (DNA): TGTGCCAGCAGCGTATTCACTGAGGCCAAAAACATTCAGTACTTC.

The V call is TRBV18, the J call TRBJ2-7, with 9 bases identical to TRBD1. This CDR3 has 14 residues. The V gene end was trimmed by 5 bases and the J gene end by 6 bases; junction bases not matched to a gene: 8. Germline values: CDR1 KGHSH, CDR2 LQKENI. CDR3 bases: TGTGCCAGCTCAGGGTTGGGACAGGGAATCGAGCAGTACGTC. This translates into CASSGLGQGIEQYV.

This chain uses TRBV7-3 with TRBJ2-5; D is unclear. The CDR3 contains 14 residues. V was clipped by 5 bases and J by 1 base, with 11 bases between them. The germline V gene encodes CDR1 SGHTA and CDR2 FQGTGA. CDR3 region: CASSTGGAQETQYF. The CDR3, as DNA: TGTGCCAGCAGCACCGGTGGAGCCCAAGAGACCCAGTACTTC.

V usage is TRBV5-1 and J usage is TRBJ2-3, with TRBD1 identical over 12 bases. Germline V gene data show CDR1 as SGHRS and CDR2 as YFSETQ. J was trimmed by 5 bases and V by 0 bases; bases with no gene match: 10. This CDR3 has 18 amino acids. Written as DNA, the CDR3 is TGCGCCAGCAGCTTGGCCCCGGGGACAGGGGGCGGGGTAGATACGCAGTATTTT. The encoded protein is CASSLAPGTGGGVDTQYF.

J is TRBJ2-3 and V is TRBV9, with D unclear. The germline V gene has CDR1 SGDLS and CDR2 YYNGEE. V gave up 4 bases and J gave up 0 bases, with 12 bases separating them. This CDR3 is built from 15 residues. The CDR3 nucleotides are TGTGCCAGCAGCAAACAATATGCCAGCACAGATACGCAGTATTTT. Translation: CASSKQYASTDTQYF.

This clone was detected a few times. This rearrangement joins TRBV4-1 to TRBJ2-1, with D unclear. Germline V gene sequence: CDR1 MGHRA, CDR2 YSYEKL. V gave up 1 base and J gave up 10 bases, with 14 bases separating them. The CDR3 loop spans 14 amino acids. The CDR3 spells CASSQGLASNEQFF. The CDR3 DNA follows: TGCGCCAGCAGCCAAGGTCTGGCATCGAACGAGCAGTTCTTC.

This chain connects TRBV6-1 to TRBJ1-2; TRBD1 agrees at 7 bases. Germline V CDR1 and CDR2: MNHNS, SASEGT. The CDR3 covers 15 residues. The trim removed 2 bases at V and 2 bases at J, leaving 5 bases unmatched. CDR3 loop: CASSEMGQINYGYTF. In nucleotides, the CDR3 is TGTGCCAGCAGTGAAATGGGACAGATAAACTATGGCTACACCTTC.

V and J are TRBV5-1 and TRBJ1-1; 8 nucleotides align to TRBD1. This CDR3 spans 16 amino acids. Germline values: CDR1 SGHRS, CDR2 YFSETQ. The V and J ends lost 0 bases and 5 bases, in that order; junction bases with no gene match: 9. CDR3 residues: CASSLDAGGARTEAFF. CDR3 in DNA: TGCGCCAGCAGCTTGGATGCAGGGGGCGCGAGGACTGAAGCTTTCTTT.

The chain carries TRBV24-1 and TRBJ2-1, with D perhaps matching TRBD1 (5 bases). The germline V gene has CDR1 KGHDR and CDR2 SFDVKD. This CDR3 has 14 residues. V lost 1 base to trimming and J lost 8 bases, with 11 bases between them. CDR3 region: CATSDFQGSDEQFF. The CDR3 DNA reads TGTGCCACCAGTGATTTTCAGGGATCCGATGAGCAGTTCTTC.